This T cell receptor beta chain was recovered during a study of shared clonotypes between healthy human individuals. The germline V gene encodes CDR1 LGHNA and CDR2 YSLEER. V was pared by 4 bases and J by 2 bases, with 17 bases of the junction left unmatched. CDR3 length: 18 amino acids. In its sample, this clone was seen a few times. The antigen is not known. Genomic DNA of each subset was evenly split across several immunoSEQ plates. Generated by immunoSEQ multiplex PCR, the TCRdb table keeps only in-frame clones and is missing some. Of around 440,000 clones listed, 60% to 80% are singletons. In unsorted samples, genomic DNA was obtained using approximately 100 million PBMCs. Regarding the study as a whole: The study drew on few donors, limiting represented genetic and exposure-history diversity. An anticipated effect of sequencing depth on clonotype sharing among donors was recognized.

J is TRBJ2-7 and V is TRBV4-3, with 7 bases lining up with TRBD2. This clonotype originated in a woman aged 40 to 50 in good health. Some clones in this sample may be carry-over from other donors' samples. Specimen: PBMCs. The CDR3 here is CASSLHLPSTSNTYEQYF. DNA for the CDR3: TGCGCCAGCAGCCTTCACCTACCGTCGACTAGCAATACCTACGAGCAGTACTTC.